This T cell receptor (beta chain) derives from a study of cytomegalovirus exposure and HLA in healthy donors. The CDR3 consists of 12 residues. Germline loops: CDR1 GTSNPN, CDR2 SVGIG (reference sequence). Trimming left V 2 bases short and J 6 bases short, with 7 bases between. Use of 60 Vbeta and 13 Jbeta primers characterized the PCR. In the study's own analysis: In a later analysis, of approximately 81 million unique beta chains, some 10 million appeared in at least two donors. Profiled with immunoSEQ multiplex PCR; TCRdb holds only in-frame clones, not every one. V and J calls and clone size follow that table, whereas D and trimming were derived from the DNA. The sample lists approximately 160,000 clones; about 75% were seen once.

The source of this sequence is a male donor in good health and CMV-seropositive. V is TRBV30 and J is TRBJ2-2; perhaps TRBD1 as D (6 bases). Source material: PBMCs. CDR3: CAWSWGPGELFF. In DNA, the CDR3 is TGTGCCTGGAGTTGGGGGCCCGGGGAGCTGTTTTTT.